Below are 28 T cell receptor beta chains sequenced from a single sample in a study of blood T cells in healthy people across ages. Primed by a sample-barcoded 5' primer and a J-beta primer mix, a second PCR proceeded for about 6 to 11 cycles. One entry per CDR3 protein, called by TCRdb with MiXCR from the 5' RACE reads. Of over 1,500,000 distinct CDR3 sequences listed, roughly two fifths are singletons. The sample taken for sequencing was blood. The receptors originated from a human donor in good health.

J is TRBJ1-1 and V is TRBV6-2 or TRBV6-3; perhaps TRBD1 as D (5 bases). Germline loops: CDR1 MNHEY, CDR2 SVGEGT. Trimming stripped 2 bases from V and 8 bases from J, with 9 bases between. The CDR3 runs to 12 residues. In DNA form, the CDR3 reads TGTGCCAGCAGTTACAGGGACTCGGAAGCTTTCTTT. Translation gives CASSYRDSEAFF.

There are a few counts of this clonotype. Sequence at one end of the junction differs from germline and may be a read error. The chain combines TRBV29-1 with TRBJ1-2; 7 nucleotides agree with TRBD1. Per the germline V gene, CDR1 is SQVTM and CDR2 is ANQGSEA. CDR3 size: 12 residues. CDR3 DNA sequence: TGCAGCGTTGTAACAGGGGACTATGGCCACACCTTC. This gives the protein CSVVTGDYGHTF.

The rearrangement links TRBV7-6 to TRBJ1-2; 7 bases match TRBD1. V shed 5 bases, J shed 0 bases, and the junction held 6 bases outside the gene matches. This CDR3 contains 15 residues. The germline V gene has CDR1 SGHVS and CDR2 FNYEAQ. The CDR3: CASSRGGASNYGYTF. In DNA form, the CDR3 reads TGTGCCAGCAGCCGAGGGGGCGCCTCTAACTATGGCTACACCTTC.

This clonotype came up a few times. This sequence joins TRBV3-1 and TRBJ2-5; 13 bases align to TRBD2. CDR1 and CDR2 from the germline V gene are LGHDT and YNNKEL (reference sequence). V trimming: 5 bases; J trimming: 2 bases; junction bases outside the gene matches: 5. This CDR3 comprises 16 residues. The CDR3 reads CASSARTSGGQETQYF. CDR3 nucleotide sequence: TGTGCCAGCAGCGCCCGGACTAGCGGGGGACAAGAGACCCAGTACTTC.

The chain couples TRBV5-1 to TRBJ2-6, with TRBD1 as a possible D gene (5 bases). Germline CDR1 is SGHRS and CDR2 is YFSETQ. Trimming pared 8 bases from V and 4 bases from J, leaving 19 bases between. CDR3 length: 16 amino acids. The CDR3 loop reads CASTTAHPGGANVLTF. The CDR3, as DNA: TGCGCCAGTACGACAGCTCATCCTGGAGGGGCCAACGTCCTGACTTTC.

The gene calls are TRBV15 and TRBJ1-2; TRBD1 matches at 7 bases. Trimming removed 1 base from V and 8 bases from J; junction bases left unmatched: 13. This CDR3 has 16 residues. Looked up from germline, CDR1 is LNHNV and CDR2 is YYDKDF (reference sequence). The CDR3 sequence is CATSRGGGDRVYGYTF. The CDR3 DNA follows: TGTGCCACCAGCAGAGGAGGGGGAGACAGGGTATACGGCTACACCTTC.

The gene calls are TRBV20-1 and TRBJ2-6; D may be TRBD2 (5 bases). The CDR3 covers 23 residues. The germline V and J ends were trimmed by 3 bases and 0 bases, with 33 bases remaining between them. From germline, CDR1 is DFQATT and CDR2 SNEGSKA (reference sequence). CDR3 region: CSASPTTERGNFWSYSGANVLTF. In DNA, the CDR3 is TGCAGTGCTAGCCCCACAACAGAAAGAGGGAACTTCTGGTCCTACTCTGGGGCCAACGTCCTGACTTTC.

The chain uses TRBV6-2 or TRBV6-3 and TRBJ2-6, with D possibly matching TRBD2 (6 bases). Germline V gene sequence: CDR1 MNHEY, CDR2 SVGEGT. The V end was cut by 7 bases, the J end by 2 bases, with 12 bases between. This CDR3 has 15 residues. The chain's CDR3 is CASNKGEAGANVLTF. For the CDR3, the DNA is TGTGCCAGCAATAAAGGGGAGGCTGGGGCCAACGTCCTGACTTTC.

Written as DNA, the CDR3 is TGCAGCGTGAGGGACAGGGGGAATGAGCAGTACTTC. This encodes CSVRDRGNEQYF. This chain connects TRBV29-1 to TRBJ2-7; 11 bases are a match to TRBD1. The CDR3 is 12 amino acids. With V trimmed by 6 bases and J by 7 bases, 5 bases remained unmatched. CDR1 and CDR2 (germline): SQVTM, ANQGSEA.

The V call is TRBV20-1, the J call TRBJ2-1; 9 nucleotides line up with TRBD2. V shed 0 bases, J shed 6 bases, and the junction held 6 bases outside the gene matches. The CDR3 covers 15 residues. CDR1 and CDR2 from the germline V gene are DFQATT and SNEGSKA (reference sequence). The CDR3 nucleotides are TGCAGTGCTAGAGATAGGCAGCGGGGGGCCAATGAGCAGTTCTTC. Translation: CSARDRQRGANEQFF.

This clonotype was seen a few times. CDR3 in amino acids: CSVKYAYEQYF. The CDR3, as DNA: TGCAGCGTTAAGTATGCCTACGAGCAGTACTTC. The chain carries TRBV29-1 and TRBJ2-7, with D uncertain. Trimming shortened V by 5 bases and J by 2 bases, and 7 bases separated the two germline ends. The CDR3 is 11 amino acids. Germline values: CDR1 SQVTM, CDR2 ANQGSEA.

Many counts were recorded for this clonotype. The rearrangement uses TRBV4-3 and TRBJ1-6; a weak D match, TRBD1 (6 bases). Trimming shortened V by 3 bases and J by 9 bases, and 12 bases separated the two germline ends. There are 14 residues in the CDR3. Germline V lookup: CDR1 LGHNA, CDR2 YSLEER. As DNA, the CDR3 is TGCGCCAGCAGCCAGGGGGGCGAGGGTTCACCCCTCCACTTT. Its translation: CASSQGGEGSPLHF.

This clonotype has only a few counts. The gene calls are TRBV7-2 and TRBJ2-5, with D unclear. In germline, CDR1 is SGHTA, CDR2 FQGNSA. The length of the CDR3 is 14 residues. The V and J ends lost 2 bases and 5 bases respectively, with 12 bases between them. CDR3 coding DNA: TGTGCCAGCAGCTTATTTGGCCCTGCGGAGACCCAGTACTTC. Amino acids: CASSLFGPAETQYF.

This chain joins TRBV29-1 and TRBJ1-1; no reliable D call. CDR1 and CDR2 (germline): SQVTM, ANQGSEA. Trimming stripped 4 bases from V and 1 base from J, with 13 bases between. CDR3 length: 14 residues. As DNA, the CDR3 is TGCAGCGTTGTGAGTCTGCTTAGGAACACTGAAGCTTTCTTT. It yields the protein CSVVSLLRNTEAFF. Combining the CDR3 with reference TRBV29-1 and TRBJ1-1 gives the whole variable domain SAVISQKPSRDICQRGTSLTIQCQVDSQVTMMFWYRQQPGQSLTLIATANQGSEATYESGFVIDKFPISRPNLTFSTLTVSNMSPEDSSIYLCSVVSLLRNTEAFFGQGTRLTVV.

The chain employs TRBV3-1 and TRBJ1-2, with D unresolved. Germline CDR1 LGHDT, CDR2 YNNKEL (reference sequence). Trimming shortened V by 10 bases and J by 5 bases, and 20 bases separated the two germline ends. The CDR3 runs to 14 residues. CDR3 bases: TGTGCCAACCCCAGCGTGAGGACCAAATATGGCTACACCTTC. Amino acids: CANPSVRTKYGYTF.

Turning to this clonotype: Given a much more abundant clone one base away, this may be a read error. This chain connects TRBV29-1 to TRBJ2-5; D uncertain. The CDR3 has 13 amino acids. Trimming shortened V by 0 bases and J by 11 bases, and 16 bases separated the two germline ends. Germline values: CDR1 SQVTM, CDR2 ANQGSEA. CDR3 nucleotides: TGCAGCGTTGAAGATCCTGACCCCAATGAGCAGTACTTC. Amino acid sequence: CSVEDPDPNEQYF.

This clonotype was picked up many times. The chain couples TRBV12-3 or TRBV12-4 to TRBJ2-5; 11 bases map to TRBD2. With V trimmed by 5 bases and J by 2 bases, 1 base remained unmatched. The CDR3 length is 14 residues. The CDR3: CASSRLAGQETQYF. For the CDR3, the DNA is TGTGCCAGCAGTCGACTAGCGGGGCAAGAGACCCAGTACTTC.

This clonotype was seen a handful of times. This chain joins TRBV9 and TRBJ1-1, with TRBD1 matching 7 bases. V was pared by 2 bases and J by 0 bases, with 4 bases of the junction left unmatched. Germline V gene sequence: CDR1 SGDLS, CDR2 YYNGEE. The CDR3 sequence is 15 residues long. In DNA form, the CDR3 reads TGTGCCAGCAGCGTCGTGACAGGGCTGAACACTGAAGCTTTCTTT. It is translated as CASSVVTGLNTEAFF.

The chain joins TRBV12-3 or TRBV12-4 to TRBJ1-1; 7 nucleotides agree with TRBD1. V trimming: 3 bases; J trimming: 10 bases; junction bases outside the gene matches: 5. The CDR3 length is 12 residues. In DNA form, the CDR3 reads TGTGCCAGCAGTTTTACAGGGGAAAGAGCTTTCTTT. Translating it yields CASSFTGERAFF.

In this sample, this clonotype turned up many times. This sequence joins TRBV7-2 and TRBJ2-6; D remains ambiguous. The CDR3 is 16 amino acids. Trimming stripped 1 base from V and 0 bases from J, with 7 bases between. Germline-derived CDR1 and CDR2 are SGHTA and FQGNSA. The CDR3 coding sequence is TGTGCCAGCAGCTTAGGTGGGGACTCTGGGGCCAACGTCCTGACTTTC. It translates to CASSLGGDSGANVLTF.

This clonotype has just a few counts. The chain has TRBV2 and TRBJ2-1; D ambiguous. The length of the CDR3 is 12 residues. V gave up 4 bases and J gave up 9 bases, with 10 bases separating them. Looked up from germline, CDR1 is SNHLY and CDR2 is FYNNEI. In nucleotides, the CDR3 is TGTGCCAGCAGTGCGCTGAGCACTGAGCAGTTCTTC. It yields the protein CASSALSTEQFF.

The chain couples TRBV10-3 to TRBJ1-5, with D maybe TRBD1 (6 bases). The CDR3 is made up of 16 amino acids. Looked up from germline, CDR1 is ENHRY and CDR2 is SYGVKD. Trimming removed 0 bases at V and 7 bases at J, with 16 bases between. The CDR3, as DNA: TGTGCCATCAGTGAGTCTGGGGGCAGGGATGACCAGCCCCAGCATTTT. Translated: CAISESGGRDDQPQHF.

This clonotype was seen a handful of times. The V and J genes are TRBV18 and TRBJ1-5, with 7 bases aligning to TRBD1. This CDR3 contains 14 residues. The V gene end was trimmed by 6 bases and the J gene end by 3 bases; junction bases not matched to a gene: 5. In germline, CDR1 is KGHSH, CDR2 LQKENI. CDR3 DNA: TGTGCCAGCTCCTCCGGGACAGACAATCAGCCCCAGCATTTT. The encoded protein is CASSSGTDNQPQHF.

CDR3 coding DNA: TGCAGTGCTGTCCGGGACAGGGGGTCCGGGAACACTGAAGCTTTCTTT. Its translation: CSAVRDRGSGNTEAFF. The genes are TRBV20-1 and TRBJ1-1; 11 bases are shared with TRBD1. Germline CDR1 is DFQATT and CDR2 is SNEGSKA (reference sequence). This CDR3 has 16 amino acids. The junction had 9 bases not matched to a gene; V was cut back by 5 bases and J by 1 base.

This clonotype was detected a few times. The chain couples TRBV7-9 to TRBJ2-5; the D gene is possibly TRBD2 (5 bases). In germline, CDR1 is SEHNR, CDR2 FQNEAQ (reference sequence). CDR3 size: 13 residues. V shed 7 bases and J shed 5 bases, with 14 bases lying between them. The CDR3 is CASTSGFFETQYF. The CDR3 bases are TGTGCCAGCACTTCGGGATTTTTTGAGACCCAGTACTTC. Variable domain in full (rest from reference TRBV7-9 and TRBJ2-5): DTGVSQNPRHKITKRGQNVTFRCDPISEHNRLYWYRQTLGQGPEFLTYFQNEAQLEKSRLLSDRFSAERPKGSFSTLEIQRTEQGDSAMYLCASTSGFFETQYFGPGTRLLVL.

This clonotype was observed a few times. The chain uses TRBV7-6 and TRBJ2-7; TRBD2 agrees at 10 bases. The V segment lost 5 bases and the J segment 7 bases; nucleotides outside the gene matches: 11. CDR3 length: 15 residues. CDR1 is SGHVS, CDR2 FNYEAQ, per germline. CDR3: CASSPETSGWEEQYF. As DNA, the CDR3 is TGTGCCAGCAGCCCGGAGACTAGCGGGTGGGAAGAGCAGTACTTC. Drawing the rest from reference TRBV7-6 and TRBJ2-7, the complete variable domain is GAGVSQSPRYKVTKRGQDVALRCDPISGHVSLYWYRQALGQGPEFLTYFNYEAQQDKSGLPNDRFSAERPEGSISTLTIQRTEQRDSAMYRCASSPETSGWEEQYFGPGTRLTVT.

Notes on this clonotype: The junction shows a germline mismatch at one end, possibly a read error. As DNA, the CDR3 is TGTGCCAGCGGACTCAGACCGAGCACAGATGCGCAGTATTTT. Amino acid sequence: CASGLRPSTDAQYF. The chain has TRBV11-1 and TRBJ2-3; the D gene is possibly TRBD2 (5 bases). The CDR3 extends over 14 amino acids. Looked up from germline, CDR1 is SGHAT and CDR2 is FQDESV (reference sequence).

This clonotype has a handful of counts. The V call is TRBV27, the J call TRBJ2-7; D uncertain. From germline, CDR1 is MNHEY and CDR2 SMNVEV (reference sequence). Trimming cost V 4 bases and J 9 bases, with 19 bases left between them. This CDR3 contains 14 residues. CDR3 nucleotides: TGTGCCAGCAGTTCCTTCCCGGCGCTCCTAGGGCAGTACTTC. It yields the protein CASSSFPALLGQYF.